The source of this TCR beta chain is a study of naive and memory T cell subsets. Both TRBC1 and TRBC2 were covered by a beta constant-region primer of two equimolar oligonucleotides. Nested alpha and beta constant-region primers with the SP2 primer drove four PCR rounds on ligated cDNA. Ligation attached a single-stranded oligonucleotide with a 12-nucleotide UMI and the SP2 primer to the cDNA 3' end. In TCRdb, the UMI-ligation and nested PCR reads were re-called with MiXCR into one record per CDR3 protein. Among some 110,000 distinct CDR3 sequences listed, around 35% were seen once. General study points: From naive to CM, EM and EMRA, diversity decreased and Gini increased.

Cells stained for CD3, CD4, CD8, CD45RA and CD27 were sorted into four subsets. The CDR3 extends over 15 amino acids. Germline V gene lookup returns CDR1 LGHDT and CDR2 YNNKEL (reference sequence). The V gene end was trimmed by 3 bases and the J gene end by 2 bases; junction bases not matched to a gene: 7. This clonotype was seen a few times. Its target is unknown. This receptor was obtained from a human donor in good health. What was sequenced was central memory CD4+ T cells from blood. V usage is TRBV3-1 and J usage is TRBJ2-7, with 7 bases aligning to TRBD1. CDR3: CASSHTGQSTYEQYF. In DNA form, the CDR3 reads TGTGCCAGCAGCCATACGGGACAGTCCACCTACGAGCAGTACTTC.